Listed here are 27 T cell receptor beta chains from one sample, sequenced in a study of molecular identifiers for immune sequencing clone quantification. TCRdb re-called the PCR reads with MiXCR, one entry per CDR3 protein. The table lists about 640,000 distinct CDR3 sequences, 15% to 20% of them singletons. Material: naive CD8+ T cells from blood, with Jurkat cell RNA spiked in. This sample's subset: FACS-sorted CD8+CD4-CCR7+CD45RA+ naive T cells. The receptors originated from a human donor in good health. Some libraries in this study had Jurkat cell RNA spiked in.

This clonotype was observed at least ten times. CDR3 nucleotides: TGTGCCAGTATGGCGGTCGCAGATACGCAGTATTTT. Protein sequence: CASMAVADTQYF. The chain carries TRBV19 and TRBJ2-3; no definite D call. This CDR3 has 12 amino acids. CDR1 LNHDA and CDR2 SQIVND come from the germline V gene (reference sequence). The V and J ends lost 7 bases and 4 bases respectively, with 9 bases between them. Full variable domain (outside the CDR3, taken from reference TRBV19 and TRBJ2-3): DGGITQSPKYLFRKEGQNVTLSCEQNLNHDAMYWYRQDPGQGLRLIYYSQIVNDFQKGDIAEGYSVSREKKESFPLTVTSAQKNPTAFYLCASMAVADTQYFGPGTRLTVL.

Turning to this clonotype: A single base separates this from a much larger clone, so it may be a read error. This chain connects TRBV10-1 to TRBJ1-1; no clear D gene. This CDR3 has 13 amino acids. V dropped 4 bases and J dropped 3 bases, with 9 bases sitting between them. Germline V gene sequence: CDR1 WNHNN, CDR2 SYGVQD (reference sequence). CDR3 bases: TGCGCCAGCAGTGGTGGGTTGGACACTGAAGCTTTCTTT. Its protein product is CASSGGLDTEAFF.

The sample holds many counts of this clonotype. The J gene is TRBJ1-6, the V gene TRBV6-5; D is undetermined. The CDR3 is made up of 15 amino acids. Trimming shortened V by 0 bases and J by 6 bases, and 9 bases separated the two germline ends. Germline V gives CDR1 MNHEY, CDR2 SVGAGI. The CDR3 here is CASSYSGQTNSPLHF. The CDR3 nucleotides are TGTGCCAGCAGTTACTCAGGTCAGACTAATTCACCCCTCCACTTT.

Ten or more counts support this clonotype. The gene calls are TRBV7-9 and TRBJ1-2; TRBD1 matches at 9 bases. The CDR3 is 13 residues long. Unmatched junction bases numbered 9, after V lost 6 bases and J lost 10 bases. Germline V CDR1 and CDR2: SEHNR, FQNEAQ (reference sequence). Here the CDR3 reads CASRPPTGGDYTF. In nucleotides, the CDR3 is TGTGCCAGCAGGCCCCCGACAGGGGGTGACTACACCTTC. The full variable domain, its missing parts supplied by reference TRBV7-9 and TRBJ1-2, is DTGVSQNPRHKITKRGQNVTFRCDPISEHNRLYWYRQTLGQGPEFLTYFQNEAQLEKSRLLSDRFSAERPKGSFSTLEIQRTEQGDSAMYLCASRPPTGGDYTFGSGTRLTVV.

Notes on this clonotype: A much larger clone lies a single base off, so this may be a read error. The chain links TRBV3-1 to TRBJ1-2; D is uncertain. Germline-derived CDR1 and CDR2 are LGHDT and YNNKEL (reference sequence). CDR3 length equals 14 residues. The CDR3 loop is CASSQDQANYGYAF. CDR3 DNA: TGTGCCAGCAGCCAAGATCAAGCTAACTATGGCTACGCCTTC.

A note on this clonotype: The junction does not match germline at one end; this may be a read error. The V call is TRBV9, the J call TRBJ2-3; 8 nucleotides align to TRBD2. From germline, CDR1 is SGDLS and CDR2 YYNGEE. There are 14 residues in the CDR3. Here the CDR3 reads CAGSGGLSTDTQYF. The CDR3 region has the DNA TGTGCCGGCAGCGGGGGACTTTCCACAGATACGCAGTATTTT.

This clonotype was detected ten times or more. V usage is TRBV28 and J usage is TRBJ2-5; D not certain. The CDR3 contains 12 residues. V lost 4 bases and J lost 5, with 8 bases in between. Germline CDR1 MDHEN, CDR2 SYDVKM. CDR3 amino acids: CASSSILETQYF. As DNA, the CDR3 is TGTGCCAGCAGTTCCATACTGGAGACCCAGTACTTC.

There are many counts of this clonotype. This chain uses TRBV12-3 or TRBV12-4 with TRBJ2-7; weak D call: TRBD2 (6 bases). The CDR3 runs to 12 residues. V dropped 7 bases and J dropped 4 bases, with 11 bases sitting between them. The chain's CDR3 is CASTLGGYEQYF. The CDR3 DNA reads TGTGCCAGCACTCTTGGGGGGTACGAGCAGTACTTC.

As for this clonotype: A read error may be the cause here, since a much bigger clone is one base away. The V and J genes are TRBV5-1 and TRBJ2-7, with D maybe TRBD1 (6 bases). The CDR3 has 12 residues. Germline CDR1 and CDR2: SGHRS and YFSETQ. CDR3: CASGLAGVEQYF. CDR3 nucleotides: TGCGCCAGCGGCTTGGCAGGGGTCGAGCAGTACTTC.

In its sample, this clonotype was seen many times. The gene calls are TRBV9 and TRBJ2-7; 9 nucleotides line up with TRBD2. In germline, CDR1 is SGDLS, CDR2 YYNGEE. The CDR3 has 13 amino acids. The ends lost 5 bases at V and 4 bases at J; junction bases unmatched: 4. The CDR3 reads CASRGSGSYEQYF. DNA of the CDR3: TGTGCCAGCAGGGGTAGCGGGAGTTACGAGCAGTACTTC. Based on the CDR3 plus reference TRBV9 and TRBJ2-7, the full variable domain is DSGVTQTPKHLITATGQRVTLRCSPRSGDLSVYWYQQSLDQGLQFLIQYYNGEERAKGNILERFSAQQFPDLHSELNLSSLELGDSALYFCASRGSGSYEQYFGPGTRLTVT.

With regard to this clonotype: Being one base from a much bigger clone, this may be a read error. The conserved phenylalanine or tryptophan normally closing the CDR3 is absent here, so this likely arose from a read error. The chain has TRBV7-9 and TRBJ2-3; TRBD1 agrees at 7 bases. After removal of 5 bases from V and 2 bases from J, the junction contained 10 bases not matched to a gene. In germline, CDR1 is SEHNR, CDR2 FQNEAQ (reference sequence). CDR3 size: 16 residues. The CDR3 here is CASSPEAGGVTDTQYS. The DNA for the CDR3 is TGTGCCAGCAGCCCCGAGGCAGGGGGAGTCACAGATACGCAGTATTCT.

This clonotype was seen many times. The chain is built from TRBV27 and TRBJ2-5; D uncertain. V lost 6 bases and J 4 bases, leaving 12 bases between the germline ends. CDR1 and CDR2 from the germline V gene are MNHEY and SMNVEV (reference sequence). There are 13 residues in the CDR3. CDR3 residues: CASSFGSGETQYF. Written as DNA, the CDR3 is TGTGCCAGCAGCTTTGGTTCCGGAGAGACCCAGTACTTC.

This clonotype occurred many times. At one of its ends the junction is not consistent with the germline gene, which may arise from a read error. The chain combines TRBV4-1 with TRBJ2-7, with 7 bases aligning to TRBD2. Germline CDR1 is MGHRA and CDR2 is YSYEKL. The CDR3 length is 16 residues. The CDR3 is CASSQGVAGSSYEQYF. The CDR3 DNA reads as TGCGCCAGCAGTCAAGGGGTAGCGGGTTCCTCCTACGAGCAGTACTTC.

This clonotype showed up just once. Just one base apart from a much larger clone, this may be a read error. The chain uses TRBV11-2 and TRBJ2-5, with a tentative D call TRBD1 (5 bases). Germline V gene sequence: CDR1 SGHAT, CDR2 FQNNGV. This CDR3 region has 16 residues. The CDR3 DNA follows: TGTGCCAGCAACTTAGGCTTCAAGACAGACCAAGAGACCCAGTACTTC. As protein: CASNLGFKTDQETQYF.

This clonotype was counted ten times or more. V is TRBV20-1 and J is TRBJ2-5; possibly TRBD1 for D (6 bases). Per germline, CDR1 DFQATT and CDR2 SNEGSKA (reference sequence). This CDR3 contains 16 residues. V was cut by 0 bases and J by 2 bases, with 16 bases left in between. The CDR3 DNA sequence: TGCAGTGCTAGAGATTCCAGGGGTCGCCTACAAGAGACCCAGTACTTC. It translates to CSARDSRGRLQETQYF.

To note about this clonotype: This may arise from a read error, as a much more abundant clone is one base away. The chain has TRBV27 and TRBJ1-5; a weak D match, TRBD1 (6 bases). This CDR3 region has 14 residues. V gave up 5 bases and J gave up 7 bases, with 15 bases separating them. The germline V gene has CDR1 MNHEY and CDR2 SMNVEV (reference sequence). CDR3 in DNA: TGTGCCAGCAGTGTACAGGGTTCCAGGCAGCCCCAGCATTTT. This gives the protein CASSVQGSRQPQHF.

In its sample, this clonotype was seen many times. The chain carries TRBV6-6 and TRBJ2-3; 7 nucleotides line up with TRBD1. The CDR3 totals 13 residues. The ends lost 6 bases at V and 6 bases at J; junction bases unmatched: 6. Germline loops: CDR1 MNHNY, CDR2 SVGAGI (reference sequence). In DNA form, the CDR3 reads TGTGCCAGCAGCGAATTGACAGGGGATACGCAGTATTTT. Its protein is CASSELTGDTQYF.

The rearrangement links TRBV7-9 to TRBJ2-3; 7 nucleotides agree with TRBD2. V shed 0 bases and J 3 bases; nucleotides not matched to a gene: 6. There are 16 residues in the CDR3. CDR1 SEHNR and CDR2 FQNEAQ come from the germline V gene (reference sequence). DNA of the CDR3: TGTGCCAGCAGCTTAGCGGGGAGGGCCGCGACAGATACGCAGTATTTT. Translating gives CASSLAGRAATDTQYF.

As concerns this clonotype: With a much larger clone just one base away, this may be a read error. Lacking the conserved final phenylalanine or tryptophan, this CDR3 likely reflects a read error. The chain joins TRBV14 to TRBJ2-3; weak D call: TRBD1 (6 bases). The CDR3 contains 16 residues. Germline loops: CDR1 SGHDN, CDR2 FVKESK. V was clipped by 0 bases and J by 4 bases, with 14 bases between them. The CDR3 is CASSQEYTGYSDTQYI. In DNA form, the CDR3 reads TGTGCCAGCAGCCAAGAATATACAGGGTACTCAGATACGCAGTATATT.

This clonotype appeared many times. The V and J genes are TRBV7-9 and TRBJ1-5; D is uncertain. V was trimmed by 1 base and J by 4 bases, leaving 8 bases between them. There are 14 residues in the CDR3. Germline CDR1 SEHNR, CDR2 FQNEAQ (reference sequence). CDR3: CASSLGPNNQPQHF. CDR3 DNA: TGTGCCAGCAGCTTAGGTCCCAATAATCAGCCCCAGCATTTT.

This clonotype was picked up many times. V gene TRBV19 combines with J gene TRBJ2-1; D gene unclear. Germline V gene sequence: CDR1 LNHDA, CDR2 SQIVND (reference sequence). This CDR3 contains 15 residues. Trimming removed 0 bases from V and 5 bases from J, with 11 bases in between. In nucleotides, the CDR3 is TGTGCCAGTAGTATAGATGGTTCAGCCAACAATGAGCAGTTCTTC. Protein product: CASSIDGSANNEQFF.

This clonotype was seen ten or more times. The V and J genes are TRBV7-9 and TRBJ2-7; 7 bases are shared with TRBD2. With 7 bases clipped from V and 2 bases from J, the junction kept 8 bases outside the gene matches. The CDR3 is 14 residues long. Germline values: CDR1 SEHNR, CDR2 FQNEAQ (reference sequence). The CDR3: CASIPSGTPYEQYF. DNA of the CDR3: TGTGCCAGCATCCCGAGCGGGACTCCCTACGAGCAGTACTTC.

The sample holds a few counts of this clonotype. Possible read error: a much larger clone is one base away. CDR3: CASAGQGIDTQCF. The DNA for the CDR3 is TGTGCCAGCGCGGGACAGGGCATAGATACGCAGTGTTTT. The chain employs TRBV11-2 and TRBJ2-3, with TRBD1 matching over 9 bases. The CDR3 spans 13 residues. Germline V lookup: CDR1 SGHAT, CDR2 FQNNGV.

This clonotype was seen only a few times. The rearrangement joins TRBV4-1 to TRBJ2-1; 12 positions match TRBD2. The ends lost 0 bases at V and 8 bases at J; junction bases unmatched: 5. The CDR3 extends over 16 amino acids. CDR1 is MGHRA and CDR2 is YSYEKL in the germline V gene. The CDR3 nucleotides are TGCGCCAGCAGCCAAGAGACTAGCGGGGGCTCGGATGAGCAGTTCTTC. It encodes CASSQETSGGSDEQFF.

The rearrangement joins TRBV19 to TRBJ1-5; D not certain. Germline values: CDR1 LNHDA, CDR2 SQIVND (reference sequence). The CDR3 covers 12 residues. The germline V and J ends were trimmed by 3 bases and 6 bases, with 6 bases remaining between them. Here the CDR3 reads CASSMGTQPQHF. In nucleotides, the CDR3 is TGTGCCAGTAGTATGGGCACTCAGCCCCAGCATTTT. The variable domain in full, completed from reference TRBV19 and TRBJ1-5, reads DGGITQSPKYLFRKEGQNVTLSCEQNLNHDAMYWYRQDPGQGLRLIYYSQIVNDFQKGDIAEGYSVSREKKESFPLTVTSAQKNPTAFYLCASSMGTQPQHFGDGTRLSIL.

This clonotype was seen a handful of times. The chain combines TRBV19 with TRBJ2-5; D might be TRBD1 or TRBD2, each matching 5 bases. The V gene's germline CDR1 is LNHDA and CDR2 SQIVND (reference sequence). CDR3 length: 16 amino acids. V was trimmed by 0 bases and J by 2 bases, leaving 13 bases between them. The CDR3 region is CASSIERGSLQETQYF. In DNA, the CDR3 is TGTGCCAGTAGTATAGAACGGGGCTCGCTACAAGAGACCCAGTACTTC.

This clonotype came up many times. V usage is TRBV27 and J usage is TRBJ2-1; 8 bases agree with TRBD2. Germline V gene sequence: CDR1 MNHEY, CDR2 SMNVEV (reference sequence). V was pared by 0 bases and J by 0 bases, with 4 bases of the junction left unmatched. This CDR3 has 17 residues. The CDR3 sequence: CASSLSRGRYSYNEQFF. CDR3 in DNA: TGTGCCAGCAGTTTATCACGCGGGAGGTACTCCTACAATGAGCAGTTCTTC.